These 10 T cell receptor beta chains share one sample of origin, sequenced in a study of CD8+ T cells in alopecia areata. This sample's treatment: oral pan-JAK inhibitor, 5-10 mg twice daily. Extracted RNA was reverse transcribed, and the resulting cDNA served as sequencing template. Sequencing was performed with immunoSEQ multiplex PCR; in TCRdb, only in-frame clones are kept and a portion is missing. The top ten clones hold 0.91% of a sample with under 200,000 clones, 55% to 75% of them seen once. The sample here was CD4+ T cells sorted from blood, taken at week 4, from a patient treated with tofacitinib. These receptors all stem from a human donor with alopecia areata.

The sample holds a few counts of this clone. The chain uses TRBV29-1 and TRBJ2-1, with D possibly being TRBD1 (5 bases). The V end was cut by 4 bases, the J end by 6 bases, with 22 bases between. Germline V gene lookup returns CDR1 SQVTM and CDR2 ANQGSEA. This CDR3 spans 16 amino acids. The CDR3 spells CSVGPGHGLGFNEQFF. CDR3 nucleotides: TGCAGCGTTGGACCTGGACACGGTCTGGGTTTCAATGAGCAGTTCTTC.

J is TRBJ2-1 and V is TRBV11-2; 9 bases map to TRBD1. The CDR3 totals 14 residues. V lost 5 bases to trimming and J lost 9 bases; unmatched junction nucleotides: 8. Germline V lookup: CDR1 SGHAT, CDR2 FQNNGV. CDR3 nucleotides: TGTGCCAGCAGCCGGGACAGGGTAGAGGGTGAGCAGTTCTTC. This codes for CASSRDRVEGEQFF.

Only a few counts were recorded for this clone. The V and J genes are TRBV29-1 and TRBJ1-2; D is perhaps TRBD1 (5 bases). V shed 7 bases and J shed 4 bases, with 16 bases lying between them. The CDR3 loop spans 13 amino acids. Germline-derived CDR1 and CDR2 are SQVTM and ANQGSEA. The CDR3 sequence is CSAGPKMPYGYTF. Here the CDR3 DNA reads TGCAGCGCGGGACCGAAAATGCCCTATGGCTACACCTTC.

V and J are TRBV7-2 and TRBJ2-1; 8 bases agree with TRBD2. The CDR3 runs 16 residues. Germline CDR1 reads SGHTA; CDR2 reads FQGNSA. V dropped 2 bases and J dropped 6; count of bases not matched to a gene: 9. CDR3 nucleotides: TGTGCCAGCAGCTTAAAGGCGGGGGGAGAAGTCAATGAGCAGTTCTTC. Translation: CASSLKAGGEVNEQFF.

The V gene is TRBV9, the J gene TRBJ1-2; D call uncertain. CDR1 and CDR2 from the germline V gene are SGDLS and YYNGEE. The CDR3 is 11 residues long. V gave up 3 bases and J gave up 5 bases, with 5 bases separating them. The chain's CDR3 is CASSASYGYTF. CDR3 nucleotide sequence: TGTGCCAGCAGCGCGTCATATGGCTACACCTTC.

The V and J genes are TRBV7-9 and TRBJ2-1; D gene ambiguous. CDR3 length equals 15 residues. V lost 4 bases to trimming and J lost 5 bases, with 15 bases between them. Germline loops: CDR1 SEHNR, CDR2 FQNEAQ (reference sequence). The CDR3 DNA sequence: TGTGCCAGCAGCTCTCTCGGTGCCCCGAACAATGAGCAGTTCTTC. Translating it yields CASSSLGAPNNEQFF.

The chain employs TRBV5-1 and TRBJ1-1; D possibly corresponds to TRBD1 (5 bases). Deletions cut 4 bases from V and 6 bases from J, with 19 bases between. CDR1 is SGHRS, CDR2 YFSETQ, per germline. There are 15 residues in the CDR3. In DNA, the CDR3 is TGCGCCAGCAGCCAGGGACCGGGGGGAAATGCTGAAGCTTTCTTT. Translating it yields CASSQGPGGNAEAFF.

The chain carries TRBV5-1 and TRBJ2-1; perhaps TRBD1 as D (6 bases). Trimming removed 4 bases at V and 7 bases at J, with 9 bases between. The CDR3 has 12 residues. Per the germline V gene, CDR1 is SGHRS and CDR2 is YFSETQ. The CDR3 DNA sequence: TGCGCCAGCAGCATCCAGGGGAATGAGCAGTTCTTC. Protein sequence: CASSIQGNEQFF.

CDR3 protein: CASSEMAGEQYF. The CDR3 DNA reads as TGTGCCAGCAGTGAGATGGCGGGTGAGCAGTACTTC. This chain uses TRBV2 with TRBJ2-7, with D possibly being TRBD2 (5 bases). CDR3 length: 12 residues. With 3 bases removed from V and 7 bases from J, the gap between germline ends came to 10 bases. Germline V gene lookup returns CDR1 SNHLY and CDR2 FYNNEI.

The V gene is TRBV29-1, the J gene TRBJ1-1; D remains unclear. V was clipped by 4 bases and J by 3 bases, with 12 bases between them. There are 13 residues in the CDR3. Germline V CDR1 and CDR2: SQVTM, ANQGSEA. CDR3 protein: CSVAHKVDTEAFF. CDR3 coding DNA: TGCAGCGTTGCCCACAAGGTAGACACTGAAGCTTTCTTT.